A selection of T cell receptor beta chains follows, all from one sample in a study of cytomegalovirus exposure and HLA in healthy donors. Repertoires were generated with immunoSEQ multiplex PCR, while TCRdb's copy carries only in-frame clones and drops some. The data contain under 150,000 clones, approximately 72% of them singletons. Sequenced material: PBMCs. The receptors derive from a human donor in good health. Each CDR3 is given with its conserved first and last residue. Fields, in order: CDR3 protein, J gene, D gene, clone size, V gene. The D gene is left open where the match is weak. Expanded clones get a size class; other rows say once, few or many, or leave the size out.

CDR3aa: CASSPWTSGGTDTQYF; j_gene: TRBJ2-3; d_gene: TRBD2; abundance: NA; v_gene: TRBV5-4
CDR3aa: CASSQDLVQGAFYTF; j_gene: TRBJ1-2; d_gene: TRBD1; abundance: NA; v_gene: TRBV4-3
CDR3aa: CASSQELGEGRRDTQYF; j_gene: TRBJ2-3; d_gene: NA; abundance: NA; v_gene: TRBV4-2
CDR3aa: CASTRDLTSGNTIYF; j_gene: TRBJ1-3; d_gene: NA; abundance: NA; v_gene: TRBV7-2
CDR3aa: CASSPGYAEPQHF; j_gene: TRBJ1-5; d_gene: NA; abundance: NA; v_gene: TRBV7-9
CDR3aa: CAISPTSGVETQYF; j_gene: TRBJ2-5; d_gene: TRBD2; abundance: NA; v_gene: TRBV10-3
CDR3aa: CASSLEQGNYGYTF; j_gene: TRBJ1-2; d_gene: TRBD1; abundance: NA; v_gene: TRBV5-5
CDR3aa: CASSVGSAGANTDTQYF; j_gene: TRBJ2-3; d_gene: NA; abundance: NA; v_gene: TRBV9
CDR3aa: CASSLGTGPVYGYTF; j_gene: TRBJ1-2; d_gene: TRBD1; abundance: NA; v_gene: TRBV28
CDR3aa: CASSRSRLAGGGNEQFF; j_gene: TRBJ2-1; d_gene: TRBD2; abundance: NA; v_gene: TRBV28
CDR3aa: CASRAPDRVIGEQYF; j_gene: TRBJ2-7; d_gene: TRBD1; abundance: NA; v_gene: TRBV6-1
CDR3aa: CASNPTSGGSETQYF; j_gene: TRBJ2-5; d_gene: TRBD2; abundance: NA; v_gene: TRBV7-2
CDR3aa: CASSYQQGAAKNIQYF; j_gene: TRBJ2-4; d_gene: TRBD1; abundance: NA; v_gene: TRBV7-7
CDR3aa: CASSGSGISYNEQFF; j_gene: TRBJ2-1; d_gene: TRBD2; abundance: NA; v_gene: TRBV28
CDR3aa: CASRGTGLSGYTF; j_gene: TRBJ1-2; d_gene: TRBD1; abundance: NA; v_gene: TRBV6-4
CDR3aa: CASSDTGTSNSPLHF; j_gene: TRBJ1-6; d_gene: NA; abundance: NA; v_gene: TRBV5-1
CDR3aa: CASSPIAPTPPTGELFF; j_gene: TRBJ2-2; d_gene: NA; abundance: NA; v_gene: TRBV12-1
CDR3aa: CAWRARGREQFF; j_gene: TRBJ2-1; d_gene: NA; abundance: NA; v_gene: TRBV30
CDR3aa: CASSSQNTDTQYF; j_gene: TRBJ2-3; d_gene: NA; abundance: once; v_gene: TRBV5-1
CDR3aa: CASSTSGGPYNEQFF; j_gene: TRBJ2-1; d_gene: TRBD2; abundance: NA; v_gene: TRBV7-3
CDR3aa: CASSLVSGNQPQHF; j_gene: TRBJ1-5; d_gene: NA; abundance: NA; v_gene: TRBV5-1
CDR3aa: CASSPTGTGGLYEQYF; j_gene: TRBJ2-7; d_gene: TRBD1; abundance: NA; v_gene: TRBV5-4
CDR3aa: CATRDSQGGRFTGELFF; j_gene: TRBJ2-2; d_gene: NA; abundance: NA; v_gene: TRBV15
CDR3aa: CASSLAGGPGNQPQHF; j_gene: TRBJ1-5; d_gene: TRBD1; abundance: NA; v_gene: TRBV7-9
CDR3aa: CASSQGRAVTGNTIYF; j_gene: TRBJ1-3; d_gene: NA; abundance: NA; v_gene: TRBV4-2
CDR3aa: CASSLQHMNTEAFF; j_gene: TRBJ1-1; d_gene: NA; abundance: NA; v_gene: TRBV4-1
CDR3aa: CASSRHLGAPMNTEAFF; j_gene: TRBJ1-1; d_gene: NA; abundance: NA; v_gene: TRBV21-1
CDR3aa: CASSRDVLAEQYF; j_gene: TRBJ2-7; d_gene: TRBD2; abundance: few; v_gene: TRBV7-3
CDR3aa: CSVVGLAEKSSYEQYF; j_gene: TRBJ2-7; d_gene: TRBD2; abundance: NA; v_gene: TRBV29-1
CDR3aa: CASSLWGQYNEQFF; j_gene: TRBJ2-1; d_gene: TRBD1; abundance: NA; v_gene: TRBV27
CDR3aa: CASSVITGGIEAFF; j_gene: TRBJ1-1; d_gene: TRBD1; abundance: NA; v_gene: TRBV11-2
CDR3aa: CASRWTRAGQSYEQYF; j_gene: TRBJ2-7; d_gene: NA; abundance: NA; v_gene: TRBV28
CDR3aa: CASSVLGQENEKLFF; j_gene: TRBJ1-4; d_gene: TRBD1; abundance: NA; v_gene: TRBV9
CDR3aa: CASSEQFNIQYF; j_gene: TRBJ2-4; d_gene: NA; abundance: NA; v_gene: TRBV2
CDR3aa: CASSSGITTNEKLFF; j_gene: TRBJ1-4; d_gene: NA; abundance: NA; v_gene: TRBV11-2
CDR3aa: CASSGRTGGGYTQYF; j_gene: TRBJ2-3; d_gene: TRBD1; abundance: NA; v_gene: TRBV28
CDR3aa: CASSLAGGPGGELFF; j_gene: TRBJ2-2; d_gene: TRBD2; abundance: once; v_gene: TRBV5-1
CDR3aa: CAWREFRVLYAGYTF; j_gene: TRBJ1-2; d_gene: NA; abundance: NA; v_gene: TRBV30
CDR3aa: CASSQAHYEQYF; j_gene: TRBJ2-7; d_gene: NA; abundance: NA; v_gene: TRBV6-1
CDR3aa: CASSLGWARGVDTQYF; j_gene: TRBJ2-3; d_gene: NA; abundance: few; v_gene: TRBV7-2
CDR3aa: CASAGASYYEQYF; j_gene: TRBJ2-7; d_gene: NA; abundance: NA; v_gene: TRBV6-1
CDR3aa: CASSIRTESYEQYF; j_gene: TRBJ2-7; d_gene: NA; abundance: NA; v_gene: TRBV19
CDR3aa: CASSPGTGRNTIYF; j_gene: TRBJ1-3; d_gene: TRBD1; abundance: NA; v_gene: TRBV19
CDR3aa: CASSPTAGNEQYF; j_gene: TRBJ2-7; d_gene: NA; abundance: NA; v_gene: TRBV28
CDR3aa: CASSDSAGGTSGANVLTF; j_gene: TRBJ2-6; d_gene: TRBD1; abundance: few; v_gene: TRBV25-1
CDR3aa: CASSSPPGLITDTQYF; j_gene: TRBJ2-3; d_gene: NA; abundance: NA; v_gene: TRBV7-3